Listed below are T cell receptor beta chains from one sample, sequenced in a study of blood T cells in healthy people across ages. From the 5' RACE reads, TCRdb called clonotypes with MiXCR, one entry per CDR3 protein. In the table there are 630,000 or so distinct CDR3 sequences, about 28% of which are singletons. Sequenced sample: blood. The origin of the receptors is a woman aged 80 or over in good health. Each CDR3 is given with its conserved first and last residue. Fields, in order: D gene, J gene, V gene, CDR3 length, CDR3 protein. D genes are given only for firm matches.

NA	TRBJ2-6	TRBV10-3	13	CATLSSGANVLTF
TRBD2	TRBJ2-1	TRBV4-3	16	CASSPHGASGSNEQFF
NA	TRBJ2-1	TRBV5-1	15	CASSPTRGQFNEQFF
NA	TRBJ1-2	TRBV6-6	15	CASSYNRPANYGYTF
NA	TRBJ1-1	TRBV3-1	13	CASSQYRHTEAFF
NA	TRBJ2-3	TRBV12-3/TRBV12-4	16	CASTRVGGSSTDTQYF
NA	TRBJ2-7	TRBV15	15	CATSRERTDPYEQYF
TRBD1	TRBJ1-1	TRBV9	16	CASSVGDAGGGTEAFF
NA	TRBJ2-5	TRBV10-3	12	CAISETGETQYF
NA	TRBJ1-1	TRBV3-1	12	CASGAEGTEAFF
NA	TRBJ2-7	TRBV6-5	14	CATQLRARAYEQYF
TRBD1	TRBJ1-2	TRBV6-5	17	CASSYLGQGGSNYGYTF
TRBD2	TRBJ2-1	TRBV4-2	20	CASSQDRRTSGGAGPNEQFF
NA	TRBJ2-7	TRBV5-1	14	CASSVYETRSEQYF
NA	TRBJ2-1	TRBV7-9	15	CASSFGESSYNEQFF
NA	TRBJ2-3	TRBV12-3/TRBV12-4	17	CASTLTRKSASTDTQYF
TRBD1	TRBJ2-2	TRBV18	14	CASSPRGPDGELFF
NA	NA	TRBV7-3	16	CASSGRDRTREYEQYF
TRBD1	TRBJ2-7	TRBV20-1	15	CSARGGGQGAYEQYF
NA	TRBJ2-3	TRBV5-1	15	CASSWSRGGTDTQYF
TRBD2	TRBJ2-3	TRBV5-1	16	CPSSFAEAGVRDTQYF